This passage covers 30 T cell receptor beta chains from one sample sequenced in a study of T cell repertoires in cytomegalovirus infection. TCRdb independently ran MiXCR on the reads; one entry per CDR3 protein. The sample records some 150,000 distinct CDR3 sequences, about 6.3% being singletons. Sequenced material: PBMCs. All receptors come from a human donor in good health (CMV status not recorded). Some clones in this sample may be carry-over from other donors' samples.

This clonotype was recorded a few times. This sequence joins TRBV10-3 and TRBJ2-3; D is possibly TRBD1 or TRBD2 (5 bases each). The length of the CDR3 is 14 residues. Germline CDR1 and CDR2: ENHRY and SYGVKD. Trimming shortened V by 4 bases and J by 0 bases, and 8 bases separated the two germline ends. CDR3 loop: CAISAGQSTDTQYF. Here the CDR3 DNA reads TGTGCCATCAGTGCGGGGCAAAGCACAGATACGCAGTATTTT.

This clonotype was seen at least ten times. J is TRBJ2-1 and V is TRBV7-9; 7 bases map to TRBD1. The CDR3 is 13 residues long. The ends lost 3 bases at V and 6 bases at J; junction bases unmatched: 2. Germline CDR1 reads SEHNR; CDR2 reads FQNEAQ (reference sequence). Written as DNA, the CDR3 is TGTGCCAGCAGCTTCGGGACAGTCAATGAGCAGTTCTTC. Translated, it gives CASSFGTVNEQFF.

This clonotype appeared many times. This chain connects TRBV7-2 to TRBJ1-2; a possible D gene is TRBD1 (5 bases). This CDR3 has 15 amino acids. CDR1 SGHTA and CDR2 FQGNSA come from the germline V gene. Deletions cut 5 bases from V and 3 bases from J, with 16 bases between. CDR3 residues: CASSANLGGHYGYTF. CDR3 in DNA: TGTGCCAGCAGCGCAAACTTGGGGGGACACTATGGCTACACCTTC.

Remarks on this clonotype: A read error may explain this, as a much larger clone is one base away. V gene TRBV7-9 combines with J gene TRBJ2-2; D is undetermined. The CDR3 runs 11 residues. Trimming left V 7 bases short and J 9 bases short, with 9 bases between. Germline CDR1 and CDR2: SEHNR and FQNEAQ (reference sequence). The CDR3 coding sequence is TGTGCCAGCAACCGATTGTGGGAGCTGTTTTTT. This sequence encodes CASNRLWELFF.

The chain joins TRBV10-3 to TRBJ2-2; 8 bases are a match to TRBD1. Germline CDR1 is ENHRY and CDR2 is SYGVKD. There are 17 residues in the CDR3. Trimming cost V 2 bases and J 4 bases; bases outside gene matches: 9. The DNA of the CDR3 is TGTGCCATCAGTGAGCGTTCCGGGACAGGACGCACCGGGGAGCTGTTTTTT. This codes for CAISERSGTGRTGELFF.

This clonotype was seen repeatedly, ten times or more. This chain joins TRBV7-3 and TRBJ1-6; D perhaps matches TRBD1 (5 bases). The CDR3 has 13 amino acids. Looked up from germline, CDR1 is SGHTA and CDR2 is FQGTGA. V lost 4 bases to trimming and J lost 14 bases, with 15 bases between them. For the CDR3, the DNA is TGTGCCAGCAGCTCCTACGGGGGTAGGGCCCTCCACTTT. This encodes CASSSYGGRALHF.

Ten or more counts support this clonotype. The CDR3 DNA is TGCGCCAGCAGCCCGGAATACAGGGCCAATCAGCCCCAGCATTTT. This translates into CASSPEYRANQPQHF. The J gene is TRBJ1-5, the V gene TRBV4-3; TRBD1 might be the D (6 bases). The CDR3 has 15 residues. The germline V and J ends were trimmed by 4 bases and 3 bases, with 13 bases remaining between them. From germline, CDR1 is LGHNA and CDR2 YSLEER.

As concerns this clonotype: A junction end diverges from the germline sequence, so it may reflect a read error. The chain carries TRBV7-6 and TRBJ1-5, with D unclear. This CDR3 spans 21 amino acids. Per the germline V gene, CDR1 is SGHVS and CDR2 is FNYEAQ. The CDR3 sequence: CASSVAWPREVSGPSNQPQHF. The CDR3 DNA is TGTGCTAGCAGCGTCGCGTGGCCCCGGGAGGTGAGCGGGCCTAGCAATCAGCCCCAGCATTTT.

This clonotype was found many times. The rearrangement uses TRBV7-2 and TRBJ2-7, with 12 bases fitting TRBD2. There are 17 residues in the CDR3. CDR1 is SGHTA, CDR2 FQGNSA, per germline. Trimming removed 0 bases from V and 0 bases from J; junction bases left unmatched: 3. The CDR3 bases are TGTGCCAGCAGCTTAGCCGGGACTAGCGGGTTCTCCTACGAGCAGTACTTC. It is translated as CASSLAGTSGFSYEQYF.

Many counts were recorded for this clonotype. This sequence joins TRBV24-1 and TRBJ2-1; D uncertain. The CDR3 loop spans 15 amino acids. V lost 6 bases and J lost 4, with 15 bases in between. Looked up from germline, CDR1 is KGHDR and CDR2 is SFDVKD. CDR3 amino acids: CATSYGQRPYNEQFF. CDR3 nucleotide sequence: TGTGCCACCAGTTACGGTCAGAGACCTTACAATGAGCAGTTCTTC.

This clonotype was counted only a few times. The rearrangement joins TRBV5-6 to TRBJ2-5; D unresolved. The CDR3 runs to 14 residues. Trimming shortened V by 1 base and J by 1 base, and 8 bases separated the two germline ends. CDR1 and CDR2 (germline): SGHDT, YYEEEE. DNA of the CDR3: TGTGCCAGCAGCTTGAAGGCTCGCCAAGAGACCCAGTACTTC. Protein: CASSLKARQETQYF.

About this clonotype itself: Just one base apart from a much larger clone, this may be a read error. The chain joins TRBV7-3 to TRBJ1-1; D perhaps matches TRBD1 (6 bases). Germline CDR1 SGHTA, CDR2 FQGTGA. The length of the CDR3 is 16 residues. For the CDR3, the DNA is TGTCCCAGCAGCTTAACACAACAGGGAGGGAACACTGAAGCTTTCTTT. Its translation: CPSSLTQQGGNTEAFF.

This clonotype was recorded many times. CDR3 nucleotide sequence: TGTGCCAGCAGCTTACGTGGGGTTCTCTACTACAATGAGCAGTTCTTC. It encodes CASSLRGVLYYNEQFF. V is TRBV7-8 and J is TRBJ2-1; no firm D call. Trimming removed 2 bases at V and 3 bases at J, with 14 bases between. This CDR3 is built from 16 residues. CDR1 is SGHVS and CDR2 is FQNEAQ in the germline V gene.

This clonotype was seen more than once but under ten times. The CDR3 reads CAISELRLASVQFF. Written as DNA, the CDR3 is TGTGCCATCAGTGAGTTAAGACTAGCTTCTGTGCAGTTCTTC. The gene calls are TRBV10-3 and TRBJ2-1; 7 bases map to TRBD2. Germline V gene sequence: CDR1 ENHRY, CDR2 SYGVKD. The CDR3 spans 14 residues. Trimming cost V 1 base and J 12 bases; bases outside gene matches: 9.

This clonotype showed up many times. This rearrangement joins TRBV7-2 to TRBJ2-3; 10 nucleotides line up with TRBD2. J was trimmed by 8 bases and V by 1 base; bases with no gene match: 3. CDR3 length: 14 residues. Germline lookup yields CDR1 SGHTA and CDR2 FQGNSA. The CDR3 protein is CASSLGTSGGTQYF. CDR3 nucleotide sequence: TGTGCCAGCAGCTTAGGGACTAGCGGAGGTACGCAGTATTTT. The full variable domain, its missing parts supplied by reference TRBV7-2 and TRBJ2-3, is GAGVSQSPSNKVTEKGKDVELRCDPISGHTALYWYRQSLGQGLEFLIYFQGNSAPDKSGLPSDRFSAERTGGSVSTLTIQRTQQEDSAVYLCASSLGTSGGTQYFGPGTRLTVL.

This clonotype was counted ten times or more. J is TRBJ1-2 and V is TRBV20-1, with D perhaps TRBD1 (5 bases). V was pared by 6 bases and J by 8 bases, with 13 bases between. The CDR3 is 11 residues long. CDR1 is DFQATT, CDR2 SNEGSKA, per germline (reference sequence). CDR3 sequence (DNA): TGCAGTGCCTGGAAGGGACCGGGCTACACCTTC. Translating gives CSAWKGPGYTF.

This clonotype occurred many times. The chain links TRBV7-2 to TRBJ2-5; D possibly uses TRBD1 or TRBD2 (5 bases each). V lost 5 bases and J lost 4, with 14 bases in between. The CDR3 is 14 amino acids. The germline V gene encodes CDR1 SGHTA and CDR2 FQGNSA. For the CDR3, the DNA is TGTGCCAGCAGCCCCGGGGCCCTGGGAGAGACCCAGTACTTC. Protein: CASSPGALGETQYF.

This clonotype was recorded a few times. The chain carries TRBV20-1 and TRBJ2-5; 7 bases are shared with TRBD2. Germline CDR1 is DFQATT and CDR2 is SNEGSKA (reference sequence). The trim removed 1 base at V and 5 bases at J, leaving 7 bases unmatched. The CDR3 has 14 residues. The CDR3 reads CSARALAGVETQYF. CDR3 nucleotides: TGCAGTGCTAGAGCCTTAGCGGGCGTCGAGACCCAGTACTTC.

The rearrangement joins TRBV12-3 or TRBV12-4 to TRBJ1-1, with D perhaps matching TRBD1 (5 bases). Trimming stripped 2 bases from V and 6 bases from J, with 13 bases between. CDR3 size: 14 residues. DNA of the CDR3: TGTGCCAGCAGTTTATCGGGGGGGGGATCTGAAGCTTTCTTT. Translated, it gives CASSLSGGGSEAFF.

This clonotype was picked up many times. The chain carries TRBV2 and TRBJ1-4, with D tentatively TRBD1 (5 bases). Germline-derived CDR1 and CDR2 are SNHLY and FYNNEI. The CDR3 covers 15 residues. V lost 2 bases and J 1 base, leaving 8 bases between the germline ends. The CDR3 DNA sequence: TGTGCCAGCAGTGAACCCCAGGGAACTAATGAAAAACTGTTTTTT. It codes for CASSEPQGTNEKLFF.

J is TRBJ1-4 and V is TRBV7-8; 8 positions match TRBD1. CDR3 length: 16 amino acids. Germline CDR1 is SGHVS and CDR2 is FQNEAQ. The V segment lost 6 bases and the J segment 2 bases; nucleotides outside the gene matches: 8. The CDR3 sequence is CASSPQGARTNEKLFF. The CDR3 nucleotides are TGTGCCAGCAGTCCCCAGGGGGCGCGCACTAATGAAAAACTGTTTTTT.

This clonotype has ten or more counts. The chain carries TRBV5-1 and TRBJ1-4; D call uncertain. V shed 2 bases and J shed 5 bases, with 13 bases lying between them. CDR1 SGHRS and CDR2 YFSETQ come from the germline V gene. The CDR3 loop spans 15 amino acids. The CDR3 sequence is CASSFGFGQNEKLFF. The CDR3 nucleotides read TGCGCCAGCAGCTTTGGCTTCGGCCAGAATGAAAAACTGTTTTTT.

The J gene is TRBJ2-2, the V gene TRBV2, with a tentative D call TRBD2 (6 bases). The V end lost 0 bases, the J end lost 7 bases, and 12 bases lay between the germline ends. Germline V gives CDR1 SNHLY, CDR2 FYNNEI. This CDR3 has 15 amino acids. For the CDR3, the DNA is TGTGCCAGCAGTGAAGCGCTGGGACTCCACGGGGAGCTGTTTTTT. Its translation: CASSEALGLHGELFF.

The sample holds many counts of this clonotype. The V gene is TRBV2, the J gene TRBJ1-2; 7 nucleotides line up with TRBD1. V lost 3 bases, J lost 2 bases, and 6 bases stayed unmatched. CDR3 size: 15 residues. Per germline, CDR1 SNHLY and CDR2 FYNNEI. CDR3: CASSDYPGQNYGYTF. The CDR3 DNA reads TGTGCCAGCAGTGATTACCCGGGACAGAACTATGGCTACACCTTC.

This chain joins TRBV4-2 and TRBJ2-3; D is unclear. Trimming cost V 4 bases and J 3 bases, with 11 bases left between them. There are 14 residues in the CDR3. The germline V gene encodes CDR1 LGHNA and CDR2 YNFKEQ. CDR3 sequence reads: CASSPGPTTDTQYF. DNA for the CDR3: TGTGCCAGCAGCCCCGGGCCGACTACAGATACGCAGTATTTT.

This clonotype was recorded many times. The V gene is TRBV12-3 or TRBV12-4, the J gene TRBJ1-2; unclear D gene. This CDR3 region has 13 residues. V gave up 2 bases and J gave up 6 bases, with 10 bases separating them. The CDR3 DNA reads TGTGCCAGCAGTTTACGCCCGGAAGATGGCTACACCTTC. As protein: CASSLRPEDGYTF.

This clonotype was counted ten times or more. The CDR3 sequence: CASSLMTGKNTEAFF. The CDR3 DNA is TGTGCCAGCAGCTTAATGACAGGGAAGAACACTGAAGCTTTCTTT. V gene TRBV7-3 combines with J gene TRBJ1-1, with TRBD1 matching 7 bases. V shed 1 base, J shed 1 base, and the junction held 3 bases outside the gene matches. Germline V gives CDR1 SGHTA, CDR2 FQGTGA. The CDR3 extends over 15 amino acids.

In this sample, this clonotype turned up many times. The CDR3 nucleotides read TGTGCCAGCAGCTTTCAACTCGGGGGCCAAGAGACCCAGTACTTC. Its protein product is CASSFQLGGQETQYF. The chain links TRBV7-2 to TRBJ2-5, with D perhaps matching TRBD2 (6 bases). Germline V CDR1 and CDR2: SGHTA, FQGNSA. The CDR3 runs to 15 residues. Trimming cost V 3 bases and J 1 base, with 12 bases left between them. Full variable domain (missing parts from reference TRBV7-2 and TRBJ2-5): GAGVSQSPSNKVTEKGKDVELRCDPISGHTALYWYRQSLGQGLEFLIYFQGNSAPDKSGLPSDRFSAERTGGSVSTLTIQRTQQEDSAVYLCASSFQLGGQETQYFGPGTRLLVL.

This clonotype was recorded a few times. The chain links TRBV10-3 to TRBJ1-2; weak D call: TRBD1 (5 bases). The germline V gene encodes CDR1 ENHRY and CDR2 SYGVKD. Trimming took 10 bases from V and 4 from J, leaving 19 bases between them. The CDR3 has 14 residues. Here the CDR3 reads CATGAQTESYGYTF. The CDR3 DNA reads TGTGCCACTGGGGCCCAGACAGAATCCTATGGCTACACCTTC.

The chain employs TRBV7-9 and TRBJ1-5, with D perhaps TRBD1 (5 bases). V shed 7 bases and J shed 1 base, with 11 bases lying between them. Germline V lookup: CDR1 SEHNR, CDR2 FQNEAQ (reference sequence). This CDR3 spans 14 amino acids. CDR3 protein: CASTPGGSNQPQHF. The CDR3 DNA is TGTGCCAGCACCCCCGGGGGAAGCAATCAGCCCCAGCATTTT.